The entry that follows covers one TCR beta chain sequence. Its antigen is unknown. No base qualities exist here, and no much larger clone lies one base off it. The data originate from a study of OX40 agonist ivuxolimab in advanced cancers. For the wider study: Ivuxolimab was an agonistic, fully human IgG2 monoclonal antibody directed against OX40 (CD134), a costimulatory receptor. Intravenous ivuxolimab was administered to patients every 2 weeks at six dose levels: 0.01, 0.1, 0.3, 1.5, 3 and 10 mg/kg. Among the roughly 50 dose-escalation patients, around 20 had hepatocellular carcinoma, around 15 melanoma, 9 renal cell carcinoma and 9 head and neck cancer. The paper reports the monotherapy dose-escalation portion (N = 52 patients) of the phase I ivuxolimab trial. Patients were allowed to have had prior anti-PD-1, anti-PD-L1 or anti-CTLA-4 therapy, and 40% of the dose-escalation patients had been treated with checkpoint inhibitors. The dose-escalation cohort was 82.7% male with a mean age of about 54 years, ranging from 23 to 79. Partial responses occurred in three dose-escalation patients, of whom one had hepatocellular carcinoma and two had cutaneous melanoma. Peripheral TCRbeta sequencing was intended to test whether TCR sequence diversity was altered and clonal T-cell expansion was caused by ivuxolimab. Broader findings and caveats from the paper: In partial responders in the 0.1-3.0 mg/kg groups, normalized peripheral clonal expansion was found to be among the lowest, especially among CD8+ T cells. Low levels of normalized T-cell clonal expansion were also seen in some patients who did not respond. Which antigens the clonally expanded peripheral T cells were specific for was not determined. After ivuxolimab, expanded clones were on average more numerous among CD8+ T cells than among CD4+ T cells. Clonal expansion of both CD4+ and CD8+ blood T cells was observed from baseline to week 6 at doses 0.1 to 3.0 mg/kg.

For sequencing of the TCRbeta CDR3 region, genomic DNA was extracted from the sorted cells. The immunoSEQ Assay was used to sequence the TCRbeta CDR3 regions. TCRdb carries this immuneACCESS record with in-frame sequences only. Its versions omit some clonotypes, under half of them owing to an unresolved V gene in the studies checked, with the rest unexplained. The sample table shows approximately 15,000 clones, and over 80% are seen once. The top ten constitute around 44% of the sample. Patients with autoimmune disease history or receiving systemic immunosuppression were excluded from the trial. In every dose cohort, peripheral blood was drawn for TCR sequencing at baseline, cycle 4 day 1, and cycle 7 day 1. Samples were obtained from an open-label, multicenter, first-in-human phase I dose-escalation trial of ivuxolimab. Adults with locally advanced or metastatic melanoma, renal cell, hepatocellular, or head and neck squamous cell carcinoma were enrolled in the trial. Before TCR sequencing, CD4+ T cells and CD8+ T cells from peripheral blood were sorted into separate populations.

The CDR3 runs 15 residues from the cysteine to the phenylalanine. The kept DNA is CDR3 alone, 45 bases in frame from the first base. V ends up 2 bases short and J 3 bases short, with an unmatched junction base count of 6. The germline V gene (reference sequence) supplies CDR1 MNHEY and CDR2 SMNVEV. Here the chain combines TRBV27 and TRBJ2-7, and TRBD2 aligns with 8 junction nucleotides. The source is an adult with an advanced solid tumor such as melanoma, head and neck, liver or kidney cancer. Material: CD4+ or CD8+ T cells sorted from blood, obtained in a trial of the OX40 agonist ivuxolimab. The CDR3 has the sequence CASSLAGGSVYEQYF. The DNA sequence follows: TGTGCCAGCAGTTTAGCGGGGGGCAGCGTCTACGAGCAGTACTTC.